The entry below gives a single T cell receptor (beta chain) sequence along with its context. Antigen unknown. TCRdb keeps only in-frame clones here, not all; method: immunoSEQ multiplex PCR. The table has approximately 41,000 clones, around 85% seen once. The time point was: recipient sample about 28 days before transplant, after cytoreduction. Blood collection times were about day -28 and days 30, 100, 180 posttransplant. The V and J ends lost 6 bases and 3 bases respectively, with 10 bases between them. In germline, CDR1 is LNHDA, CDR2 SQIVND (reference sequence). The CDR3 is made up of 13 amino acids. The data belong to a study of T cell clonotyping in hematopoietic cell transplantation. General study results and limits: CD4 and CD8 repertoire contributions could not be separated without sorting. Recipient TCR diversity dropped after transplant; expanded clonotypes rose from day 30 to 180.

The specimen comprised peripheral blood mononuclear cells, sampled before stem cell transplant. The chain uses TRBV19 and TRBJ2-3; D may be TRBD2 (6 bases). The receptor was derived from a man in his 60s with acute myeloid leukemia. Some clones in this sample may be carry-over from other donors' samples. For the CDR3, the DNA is TGTGCCAGTAGGGGAGGTGGAACAGATACGCAGTATTTT. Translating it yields CASRGGGTDTQYF.